This is a list of T cell receptor beta chains from one sample in a study of blood T cell repertoires in COVID-19. Using immunoSEQ multiplex PCR, the repertoire was profiled, and TCRdb retains in-frame clones only, with some absent. The sample includes more than 100,000 clones, less than 90% of them seen just once. The sample was peripheral blood. Receptor source: a man at least 80 years old with acute or convalescent COVID-19. CDR3s leave out the opening cysteine and the closing phenylalanine or tryptophan. D genes are given only for firm matches.

V	J	D	CDR3
TRBV25-1	TRBJ1-2	TRBD1	ASTGGQNNYGYT
TRBV19	TRBJ1-2	.	ASSPTGYGYT
TRBV6-5	TRBJ2-2	.	ASSRQLSTGELF
TRBV5-8	TRBJ2-2	TRBD1	ASSQLGQGANTGELF
TRBV10-3	TRBJ1-1	TRBD1	AIRHDRDLTEAF
TRBV28	TRBJ1-1	.	ASSLRGLQGLAEAF
TRBV6-1	TRBJ1-1	.	ASSERGDGGTEAF
TRBV7-3	TRBJ1-1	TRBD1	ASSLTPRDSTRNTEAF
TRBV5-1	TRBJ2-7	TRBD1	ASTRQGSYEQY
TRBV19	TRBJ2-1	.	ASSIGGTANNEQF
TRBV5-5	TRBJ1-5	.	ASSSTPTLSEPQH
TRBV7-2	TRBJ2-2	.	ASSLRGGWDTGELF
TRBV10-1	TRBJ2-5	.	ASRGAIQQIQETQY
TRBV3-1/TRBV3-2	TRBJ1-2	TRBD1	ASSQGGGTGRNYGYT
TRBV7-8	TRBJ2-2	.	ASDRSGFDTGELF
TRBV27	TRBJ1-2	TRBD1	ASSSGTGGRGYT
TRBV10-1	TRBJ2-2	.	ASSAGTAGELF
TRBV27	TRBJ1-6	TRBD1	ASARGVAGGRYNSPLH
TRBV19	TRBJ2-1	.	ASSIRLESSSYNEQF
TRBV5-4	TRBJ2-3	.	ASSLTGWGPASTDTQY
TRBV2	TRBJ2-5	TRBD2	ANKGLAENQETQY
TRBV12-5	TRBJ1-1	.	ASGLQGNTEAF
TRBV5-1	TRBJ2-1	TRBD2	ASSLAGGTYNEQF
TRBV6-2/TRBV6-3	TRBJ1-5	TRBD1	ASSYGTGIRQPQH
TRBV29-1	TRBJ2-1	.	SVRSSYNEQF